Below, 26 T cell receptor beta chains from the same sample are listed, as sequenced in a study of early T cells in non-severe SARS-CoV-2 infection. Each CDR3 protein gets one entry after TCRdb re-called the 5' RACE reads with MiXCR. The table shows more than 70,000 distinct CDR3 sequences, with about 13% occurring only once. Sequencing was done on a sample of whole blood. Receptors were obtained from an adult who was a healthcare worker with PCR-confirmed SARS-CoV-2 infection or an uninfected control (not recorded which).

The chain uses TRBV30 and TRBJ2-7; tentative D call: TRBD2 (6 bases). V lost 8 bases and J lost 4, with 24 bases in between. CDR3 length: 15 amino acids. Germline-derived CDR1 and CDR2 are GTSNPN and SVGIG (reference sequence). CDR3 amino acids: CATHGRGIGVYEQYF. CDR3 in DNA: TGTGCCACGCACGGACGGGGGATCGGAGTTTACGAGCAGTACTTC.

In its sample, this clonotype was seen a few times. The chain is built from TRBV7-8 and TRBJ2-5; 10 nucleotides agree with TRBD1. Germline V gene lookup returns CDR1 SGHVS and CDR2 FQNEAQ. The CDR3 totals 15 residues. J lost 2 bases, V lost 5 bases, and 5 bases had no gene match. The CDR3 sequence is CASSGGQGRQETQYF. The CDR3 nucleotides read TGTGCCAGCAGCGGGGGACAGGGGAGGCAAGAGACCCAGTACTTC.

The table lists this clonotype with a few counts. The chain carries TRBV6-5 and TRBJ1-5, with TRBD1 matching 7 bases. Trimming cost V 6 bases and J 4 bases; bases outside gene matches: 9. Germline CDR1 reads MNHEY; CDR2 reads SVGAGI. This CDR3 region has 15 residues. In DNA form, the CDR3 reads TGTGCCAGCAGACCAGACAGGGCGGGTAATCAGCCCCAGCATTTT. Amino acid sequence: CASRPDRAGNQPQHF.

This chain links TRBV5-4 with TRBJ2-3; D is uncertain. CDR1 and CDR2 from the germline V gene are SGHNT and YYREEE (reference sequence). Trimming pared 2 bases from V and 10 bases from J, leaving 14 bases between. This CDR3 is 13 amino acids long. The CDR3 DNA follows: TGTGCCAGCAGCTTCTGGTCAGCTACTCCGCAGTATTTT. It yields the protein CASSFWSATPQYF.

In this sample, this clonotype turned up many times. The chain uses TRBV2 and TRBJ1-4; 7 nucleotides line up with TRBD1. Per germline, CDR1 SNHLY and CDR2 FYNNEI. After removal of 5 bases from V and 0 bases from J, the junction contained 6 bases not matched to a gene. This CDR3 has 16 amino acids. CDR3 residues: CASSLQGRATNEKLFF. CDR3 nucleotide sequence: TGTGCCAGCAGTTTACAGGGGCGCGCAACTAATGAAAAACTGTTTTTT.

This chain uses TRBV6-2 or TRBV6-3 with TRBJ1-6; 9 bases are shared with TRBD1. This CDR3 is built from 15 residues. V lost 6 bases and J lost 7; bases outside the gene matches: 7. The V gene's germline CDR1 is MNHEY and CDR2 SVGEGT. CDR3 sequence: CASRQTGTGNSPLHF. The CDR3 region has the DNA TGTGCCAGCAGGCAGACCGGGACAGGGAATTCACCCCTCCACTTT.

This clonotype has just a few counts. The chain recombines TRBV20-1 with TRBJ2-5; TRBD2 aligns across 9 bases. Germline V gene lookup returns CDR1 DFQATT and CDR2 SNEGSKA (reference sequence). This CDR3 comprises 16 residues. The ends lost 3 bases at V and 4 bases at J; junction bases unmatched: 12. CDR3 sequence: CSASPPLAGTGETQYF. Here the CDR3 DNA reads TGCAGTGCTAGCCCACCCCTAGCGGGGACCGGAGAGACCCAGTACTTC.

The chain has TRBV2 and TRBJ1-5; D perhaps matches TRBD1 (6 bases). Trimming removed 10 bases from V and 5 bases from J, with 15 bases in between. Germline-derived CDR1 and CDR2 are SNHLY and FYNNEI. The CDR3 has 13 residues. CDR3 sequence: CATSDSGDQPQHF. As DNA, the CDR3 is TGTGCCACCTCGGACAGTGGGGATCAGCCCCAGCATTTT.

Many counts were recorded for this clonotype. The chain carries TRBV28 and TRBJ2-4; tentatively, D is TRBD1 (6 bases). CDR1 MDHEN and CDR2 SYDVKM come from the germline V gene. This CDR3 has 20 amino acids. The V gene lost 2 bases and the J gene lost 7 bases, with 30 bases spanning the gap. DNA of the CDR3: TGTGCCAGCAGTTTACGTGGCGGTATCAGGGACATCGCCTATCGGAACATTCAGTACTTC. As protein: CASSLRGGIRDIAYRNIQYF.

A few counts support this clonotype. V usage is TRBV11-1 and J usage is TRBJ1-1; D gene ambiguous. V lost 5 bases, J lost 0 bases, and 10 bases lay in between. The germline gives CDR1 SGHAT, CDR2 FQDESV (reference sequence). The CDR3 is made up of 14 amino acids. The CDR3 sequence: CASSPPTVNTEAFF. The CDR3 DNA follows: TGTGCCAGCAGCCCCCCGACGGTGAACACTGAAGCTTTCTTT.

V usage is TRBV18 and J usage is TRBJ2-5; 7 nucleotides agree with TRBD1. The CDR3 runs 15 residues. V dropped 4 bases and J dropped 2; count of bases not matched to a gene: 7. The V gene's germline CDR1 is KGHSH and CDR2 LQKENI. DNA for the CDR3: TGTGCCAGCTCACGCGGCCGGGACAGACAAGAGACCCAGTACTTC. This codes for CASSRGRDRQETQYF. The complete variable domain, with remaining parts taken from reference TRBV18 and TRBJ2-5, reads NAGVMQNPRHLVRRRGQEARLRCSPMKGHSHVYWYRQLPEEGLKFMVYLQKENIIDESGMPKERFSAEFPKEGPSILRIQQVVRGDSAAYFCASSRGRDRQETQYFGPGTRLLVL.

This clonotype occurred many times. The chain is built from TRBV6-5 and TRBJ1-5; 10 nucleotides match TRBD1. The CDR3 spans 18 residues. Looked up from germline, CDR1 is MNHEY and CDR2 is SVGAGI. After removal of 6 bases from V and 4 bases from J, the junction contained 15 bases not matched to a gene. The CDR3 protein is CASSYGPTGGSINQPQHF. In DNA form, the CDR3 reads TGTGCCAGCAGCTACGGCCCGACAGGGGGCTCTATTAATCAGCCCCAGCATTTT.

The chain employs TRBV9 and TRBJ2-2; D is uncertain. Germline CDR1 reads SGDLS; CDR2 reads YYNGEE. This CDR3 contains 13 residues. V was cut by 2 bases and J by 6 bases, with 8 bases left in between. CDR3 loop: CASSVHGAGELFF. CDR3 bases: TGTGCCAGCAGCGTTCATGGGGCCGGGGAGCTGTTTTTT. Full variable domain (missing parts from reference TRBV9 and TRBJ2-2): DSGVTQTPKHLITATGQRVTLRCSPRSGDLSVYWYQQSLDQGLQFLIQYYNGEERAKGNILERFSAQQFPDLHSELNLSSLELGDSALYFCASSVHGAGELFFGEGSRLTVL.

This clonotype came up many times. V and J are TRBV2 and TRBJ1-1; D may be TRBD1 (5 bases). The CDR3 runs 14 residues. Germline V CDR1 and CDR2: SNHLY, FYNNEI. Trimming removed 6 bases at V and 2 bases at J, with 13 bases between. The CDR3 bases are TGTGCCAGCAGGTCCTTTACAGGAAACACTGAAGCTTTCTTT. Translated: CASRSFTGNTEAFF.

The J gene is TRBJ2-7, the V gene TRBV6-2 or TRBV6-3; possibly TRBD2 for D (6 bases). CDR1 is MNHEY and CDR2 is SVGEGT in the germline V gene. This CDR3 comprises 15 residues. The V end lost 2 bases, the J end lost 2 bases, and 13 bases lay between the germline ends. The CDR3 region is CASSYGFGGAYEQYF. As DNA, the CDR3 is TGTGCCAGCAGTTACGGTTTCGGGGGTGCCTACGAGCAGTACTTC.

This clonotype has a count of ten or more. V is TRBV28 and J is TRBJ2-2, with D possibly being TRBD1 or TRBD2 (6 bases each). The germline V gene encodes CDR1 MDHEN and CDR2 SYDVKM. V was trimmed by 4 bases and J by 6 bases, leaving 9 bases between them. This CDR3 contains 13 residues. The CDR3 protein is CASSSGGSGELFF. DNA for the CDR3: TGTGCCAGCAGTTCCGGGGGCTCCGGGGAGCTGTTTTTT.

Ten or more counts support this clonotype. This chain links TRBV28 with TRBJ2-2; 7 bases are a match to TRBD1. The CDR3 is made up of 16 amino acids. The germline gives CDR1 MDHEN, CDR2 SYDVKM. V was clipped by 3 bases and J by 2 bases; unmatched bases: 6. CDR3 in DNA: TGTGCCAGCAGTTTTAGTGGGACAGAAAACACCGGGGAGCTGTTTTTT. Translating gives CASSFSGTENTGELFF.

The chain has TRBV6-5 and TRBJ1-2; perhaps TRBD1 as D (6 bases). CDR3 size: 13 residues. V was cut by 2 bases and J by 4 bases, with 8 bases left in between. The germline gives CDR1 MNHEY, CDR2 SVGAGI. In DNA, the CDR3 is TGTGCCAGCAGTTACACACAGGGCTATGGCTACACCTTC. This encodes CASSYTQGYGYTF.

This clonotype has a handful of counts. At one end, the junction sequence differs from germline, possibly due to a read error. The V gene is TRBV20-1, the J gene TRBJ1-2; 8 bases match TRBD1. The germline gives CDR1 DFQATT, CDR2 SNEGSKA (reference sequence). The CDR3 loop spans 10 amino acids. The DNA of the CDR3 is TGTACCCCCCAGGGGGCTGGCTACACCTTC. Translating it yields CTPQGAGYTF.

This clonotype was recorded a few times. This chain joins TRBV6-2 or TRBV6-3 and TRBJ1-2; tentatively, D is TRBD1 (5 bases). This CDR3 spans 16 amino acids. V was pared by 5 bases and J by 3 bases, with 19 bases between. Per the germline V gene, CDR1 is MNHEY and CDR2 is SVGEGT. CDR3 nucleotide sequence: TGTGCCAGCAGTAAAAGGGACGGACGGTTTGACTATGGCTACACCTTC. Translated: CASSKRDGRFDYGYTF.

V gene TRBV29-1 combines with J gene TRBJ2-3, with 7 positions matching TRBD2. The CDR3 has 14 amino acids. J lost 4 bases, V lost 5 bases, and 9 bases had no gene match. CDR1 and CDR2 from the germline V gene are SQVTM and ANQGSEA. DNA of the CDR3: TGCAGCGTTTCTCCCGGGGGAGGGTCAGATACGCAGTATTTT. Translating gives CSVSPGGGSDTQYF.

This chain links TRBV6-5 with TRBJ2-7; possibly TRBD1 or TRBD2 for D (5 bases each). Trimming took off 6 bases at V and 3 bases at J, with 15 bases between the two ends. In germline, CDR1 is MNHEY, CDR2 SVGAGI. The CDR3 length is 14 residues. CDR3 nucleotides: TGTGCCAGCAGCCCATTTGAGGGGAGCTACGAGCAGTACTTC. Translating it yields CASSPFEGSYEQYF.

This chain connects TRBV29-1 to TRBJ1-2; D unclear. Trimming removed 5 bases at V and 6 bases at J, with 13 bases between. This CDR3 spans 12 amino acids. From germline, CDR1 is SQVTM and CDR2 ANQGSEA. The CDR3 nucleotides read TGCAGCGTTAATGACTCACCGGATGGCTACACCTTC. Protein product: CSVNDSPDGYTF.

This clonotype has at least ten counts. This chain links TRBV13 with TRBJ2-7; D is ambiguous. The V and J ends lost 5 bases and 7 bases respectively, with 15 bases between them. CDR3 length equals 13 residues. The V gene's germline CDR1 is PRHDT and CDR2 FYEKMQ (reference sequence). CDR3 in DNA: TGTGCCAGCAGCCAGAGGACCCTTAGGGAGCAGTACTTC. Protein sequence: CASSQRTLREQYF. Drawing the rest from reference TRBV13 and TRBJ2-7, the complete variable domain is AAGVIQSPRHLIKEKRETATLKCYPIPRHDTVYWYQQGPGQDPQFLISFYEKMQSDKGSIPDRFSAQQFSDYHSELNMSSLELGDSALYFCASSQRTLREQYFGPGTRLTVT.

This clonotype was observed a few times. V and J are TRBV7-2 and TRBJ1-6; no clear D. V was trimmed by 7 bases and J by 7 bases, leaving 8 bases between them. The CDR3 spans 12 residues. The germline CDR1 and CDR2 sequences are SGHTA and FQGNSA. CDR3 in DNA: TGTGCCAGCACCCGATCGAATTCACCCCTCCACTTT. Protein sequence: CASTRSNSPLHF.

Many counts were recorded for this clonotype. This chain uses TRBV7-8 with TRBJ2-2, with D tentatively TRBD2 (6 bases). The germline gives CDR1 SGHVS, CDR2 FQNEAQ. Between the trimmed V and J ends, which lost 4 bases and 1 base, there was a span of 16 bases. The CDR3 has 17 residues. CDR3 region: CASSSLRDFRNTGELFF. CDR3 bases: TGTGCCAGCAGCTCCCTAAGGGACTTCCGGAACACCGGGGAGCTGTTTTTT. The complete variable domain, with remaining parts taken from reference TRBV7-8 and TRBJ2-2, reads GAGVSQSPRYKVAKRGQDVALRCDPISGHVSLFWYQQALGQGPEFLTYFQNEAQLDKSGLPSDRFFAERPEGSVSTLKIQRTQQEDSAVYLCASSSLRDFRNTGELFFGEGSRLTVL.